What follows are 19 T cell receptor beta chains derived from one specimen sequenced in a study of T cell responses to AZD1222 COVID-19 vaccine. Produced via immunoSEQ multiplex PCR; TCRdb's table is partial and in-frame only. The sample holds tens of thousands of clones, about 91% seen once. The material was peripheral blood, obtained on day 0 of AZD1222 vaccination. These TCRs come from an adult in good health.

DNA of the CDR3: TGTGCCAGCAGTCCCCCCGGGGTCCTTTTGTCAGGCGAGCAGTACTTC. Protein: CASSPPGVLLSGEQYF. V usage is TRBV28 and J usage is TRBJ2-7; D possibly corresponds to TRBD2 (5 bases). Trimming took off 5 bases at V and 6 bases at J, with 23 bases between the two ends. The length of the CDR3 is 16 residues. CDR1 is MDHEN and CDR2 is SYDVKM in the germline V gene.

The chain links TRBV24-1 to TRBJ2-1; 7 nucleotides align to TRBD1. Germline-derived CDR1 and CDR2 are KGHDR and SFDVKD. The CDR3 length is 16 residues. J lost 6 bases, V lost 5 bases, and 12 bases had no gene match. The CDR3 protein is CATSGRQGKAPNEQFF. The DNA for the CDR3 is TGTGCCACCAGTGGTAGACAGGGAAAAGCTCCCAATGAGCAGTTCTTC.

The V call is TRBV27, the J call TRBJ2-7, with TRBD2 identical over 7 bases. CDR3 length: 13 amino acids. V was clipped by 6 bases and J by 2 bases; unmatched bases: 4. Germline CDR1 is MNHEY and CDR2 is SMNVEV (reference sequence). The CDR3 DNA is TGTGCCAGCAGGGGGACTACCACCTACGAGCAGTACTTC. Encoded protein: CASRGTTTYEQYF.

The CDR3 loop is CASSITGESEKLFF. CDR3 sequence (DNA): TGTGCCAGTAGTATAACAGGGGAAAGTGAAAAACTGTTTTTT. The rearrangement joins TRBV19 to TRBJ1-4; TRBD1 agrees at 7 bases. The CDR3 is 14 residues long. V shed 2 bases, J shed 7 bases, and the junction held 4 bases outside the gene matches. Germline V gene lookup returns CDR1 LNHDA and CDR2 SQIVND (reference sequence).

This rearrangement joins TRBV7-2 to TRBJ2-3; D gene uncertain. CDR3 size: 13 residues. The V end was cut by 2 bases, the J end by 6 bases, with 9 bases between. CDR1 and CDR2 (germline): SGHTA, FQGNSA. The CDR3 sequence: CASSLTALDTQYF. CDR3 sequence (DNA): TGTGCCAGCAGCTTAACGGCGCTGGATACGCAGTATTTT.

The chain links TRBV7-8 to TRBJ2-4; a weak D match, TRBD2 (5 bases). The V gene lost 1 base and the J gene lost 7 bases, with 14 bases spanning the gap. This CDR3 is built from 15 residues. Per the germline V gene, CDR1 is SGHVS and CDR2 is FQNEAQ. CDR3: CASSLGWGRGNIQYF. The CDR3 nucleotides are TGTGCCAGCAGCTTAGGGTGGGGAAGAGGGAACATTCAGTACTTC.

The V call is TRBV27, the J call TRBJ1-4; a weak D match, TRBD1 (5 bases). The germline CDR1 and CDR2 sequences are MNHEY and SMNVEV (reference sequence). The CDR3 consists of 13 residues. V was clipped by 4 bases and J by 10 bases, with 13 bases between them. For the CDR3, the DNA is TGTGCCAGCAGTTCAACAGGAGTGGTAAAACTGTTTTTT. Translation gives CASSSTGVVKLFF.

The rearrangement links TRBV9 to TRBJ2-1, with no clear D. V was clipped by 3 bases and J by 0 bases, with 13 bases between them. Germline V CDR1 and CDR2: SGDLS, YYNGEE. This CDR3 comprises 16 residues. DNA of the CDR3: TGTGCCAGCAGCGGGAGCCAAGAAGTCTCCTACAATGAGCAGTTCTTC. Amino acids: CASSGSQEVSYNEQFF.

The chain couples TRBV9 to TRBJ1-5; no firm D call. The germline V gene has CDR1 SGDLS and CDR2 YYNGEE. The CDR3 sequence is 13 residues long. Trimming cost V 4 bases and J 2 bases, with 7 bases left between them. CDR3: CASSREGNQPQHF. The CDR3 coding sequence is TGTGCCAGCAGCAGGGAGGGCAATCAGCCCCAGCATTTT. Combining the CDR3 with reference TRBV9 and TRBJ1-5 gives the whole variable domain DSGVTQTPKHLITATGQRVTLRCSPRSGDLSVYWYQQSLDQGLQFLIQYYNGEERAKGNILERFSAQQFPDLHSELNLSSLELGDSALYFCASSREGNQPQHFGDGTRLSIL.

The genes are TRBV12-3 or TRBV12-4 and TRBJ1-4, with D possibly being TRBD1 (5 bases). The CDR3 runs 13 residues. Trimming took 6 bases from V and 10 from J, leaving 15 bases between them. As DNA, the CDR3 is TGTGCCAGCAGCAAACGGGGGGAGGGAAAACTGTTTTTT. This sequence encodes CASSKRGEGKLFF.

The J gene is TRBJ2-7, the V gene TRBV7-8; 10 bases fit TRBD1. CDR3 length: 16 amino acids. After removal of 2 bases from V and 6 bases from J, the junction contained 10 bases not matched to a gene. Germline assignment: CDR1 SGHVS and CDR2 FQNEAQ. CDR3 loop: CASSLRQGASRVEQYF. The CDR3 DNA is TGTGCCAGCAGCTTACGACAGGGGGCGAGTCGAGTCGAGCAGTACTTC.

This clone was seen a handful of times. The genes are TRBV7-9 and TRBJ1-2; the match to TRBD1 covers 7 bases. Trimming took 1 base from V and 11 from J; bases not matched to a gene: 4. The CDR3 contains 12 residues. Germline values: CDR1 SEHNR, CDR2 FQNEAQ (reference sequence). CDR3 loop: CASSLDRGPYTF. DNA of the CDR3: TGTGCCAGCAGCTTAGATAGGGGGCCGTACACCTTC.

This chain joins TRBV27 and TRBJ2-3; tentatively, D is TRBD2 (6 bases). The CDR3 has 18 residues. CDR1 is MNHEY and CDR2 is SMNVEV in the germline V gene (reference sequence). Trimming removed 3 bases from V and 1 base from J, with 20 bases in between. The CDR3 is CASSFFLRDLVGTDTQYF. CDR3 in DNA: TGTGCCAGCAGTTTCTTTCTCCGGGACTTGGTGGGCACAGATACGCAGTATTTT.

This clone occurred a few times. In DNA form, the CDR3 reads TGTGCCAGCAGTTACTCGATCCGGGACCCCTATGGCTACACCTTC. Protein sequence: CASSYSIRDPYGYTF. The chain couples TRBV6-6 to TRBJ1-2; D is perhaps TRBD1 (5 bases). There are 15 residues in the CDR3. V lost 0 bases, J lost 4 bases, and 12 bases lay in between. The germline V gene has CDR1 MNHNY and CDR2 SVGAGI (reference sequence).

The V and J genes are TRBV9 and TRBJ2-5, with 15 positions matching TRBD2. The V and J ends lost 4 bases and 9 bases, in that order; junction bases with no gene match: 31. The CDR3 has 23 amino acids. The V gene's germline CDR1 is SGDLS and CDR2 YYNGEE. The CDR3 here is CASSKSSTGTEPGLAGGKGAQYF. Here the CDR3 DNA reads TGTGCCAGCAGCAAGTCATCGACAGGGACCGAACCGGGACTAGCGGGGGGAAAGGGGGCCCAGTACTTC.

The rearrangement uses TRBV27 and TRBJ2-7, with D unclear. The CDR3 is made up of 12 amino acids. V was cut by 4 bases and J by 3 bases, with 7 bases left in between. CDR1 MNHEY and CDR2 SMNVEV come from the germline V gene (reference sequence). The CDR3 here is CASSSPLYEQYF. In DNA form, the CDR3 reads TGTGCCAGCAGTTCTCCCCTCTACGAGCAGTACTTC.

In DNA, the CDR3 is TGTGCCAGCAGTGATTCGGGGACTAGCGGGAGCAAGTCCTACGAGCAGTACTTC. Translating it yields CASSDSGTSGSKSYEQYF. The V gene is TRBV2, the J gene TRBJ2-7; 14 bases fit TRBD2. Germline V gives CDR1 SNHLY, CDR2 FYNNEI. The CDR3 contains 18 residues. J was trimmed by 1 base and V by 3 bases; bases with no gene match: 8.

This rearrangement joins TRBV18 to TRBJ1-2, with D perhaps TRBD1 (6 bases). This CDR3 is 14 amino acids long. Trimming took off 3 bases at V and 6 bases at J, with 14 bases between the two ends. Germline-derived CDR1 and CDR2 are KGHSH and LQKENI. CDR3 region: CASSPSTGFDGYTF. The CDR3 DNA follows: TGTGCCAGCTCACCCTCCACAGGGTTCGATGGCTACACCTTC.

The rearrangement uses TRBV5-4 and TRBJ2-5, with D possibly matching TRBD2 (6 bases). Trimming pared 1 base from V and 5 bases from J, leaving 12 bases between. This CDR3 spans 14 amino acids. Germline CDR1 is SGHNT and CDR2 is YYREEE (reference sequence). DNA for the CDR3: TGTGCCAGCAGCTTGTCGGGAGTCCCGGAGACCCAGTACTTC. Translating it yields CASSLSGVPETQYF.